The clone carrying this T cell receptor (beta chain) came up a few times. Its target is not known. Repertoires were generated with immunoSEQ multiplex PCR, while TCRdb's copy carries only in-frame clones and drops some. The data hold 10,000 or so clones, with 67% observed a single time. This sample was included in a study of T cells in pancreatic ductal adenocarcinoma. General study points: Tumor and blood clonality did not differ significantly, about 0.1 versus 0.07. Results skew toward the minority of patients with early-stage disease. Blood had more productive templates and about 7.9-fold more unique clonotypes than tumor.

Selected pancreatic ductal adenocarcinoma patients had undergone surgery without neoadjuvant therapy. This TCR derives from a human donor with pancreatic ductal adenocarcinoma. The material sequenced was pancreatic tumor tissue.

CDR3 in amino acids: CAWATRKNTEAFF. CDR3 DNA sequence: TGTGCCTGGGCAACGAGGAAGAACACTGAAGCTTTCTTT. V and J are TRBV30 and TRBJ1-1; D is ambiguous. The CDR3 loop spans 13 amino acids. The germline gives CDR1 GTSNPN, CDR2 SVGIG (reference sequence). Deletions cut 5 bases from V and 1 base from J, with 11 bases between.